What follows are 19 T cell receptor beta chains derived from one specimen sequenced in a study of blood T cell repertoires in COVID-19 (dated by TCRdb to the early 2020s). Library creation used the immunoSEQ multiplex PCR assay. As stored in TCRdb, this immuneACCESS dataset retains in-frame rearrangements with V and J assigned. A fraction of the clones does not appear; measured against another copy, unresolved V genes explain less than half of the discrepancy, and the remainder lacks a known reason. This sample lists about 80,000 clones; about four fifths were detected once. 15% to 20% of the sample rests with the top ten. Material: peripheral blood. Receptor source: a human donor in a cohort sampled during active COVID-19.

The chain recombines TRBV28 with TRBJ2-6; D uncertain. Trimming shortened V by 6 bases and J by 0 bases, and 12 bases separated the two germline ends. Germline V gene sequence: CDR1 MDHEN, CDR2 SYDVKM. This CDR3 has 16 residues. In nucleotides, the CDR3 is TGTGCCAGCAGGGGCCTGACGGACTCTGGGGCCAACGTCCTGACTTTC. Its translation is CASRGLTDSGANVLTF.

The gene calls are TRBV11-2 and TRBJ1-2; 7 bases are shared with TRBD1. Per germline, CDR1 SGHAT and CDR2 FQNNGV. The V segment lost 0 bases and the J segment 2 bases; nucleotides outside the gene matches: 3. The length of the CDR3 is 15 residues. CDR3 nucleotides: TGTGCCAGCAGCTTAGAAGCGACAGGGAACTATGGCTACACCTTC. Translating gives CASSLEATGNYGYTF.

V and J are TRBV5-8 and TRBJ2-5; D gene ambiguous. Germline CDR1 is SGHTS and CDR2 is YDEGEE. Trimming cost V 6 bases and J 4 bases, with 10 bases left between them. There are 12 residues in the CDR3. The DNA of the CDR3 is TGTGCCAGCACTTTCACGGGAGAGACCCAGTACTTC. Amino acid sequence: CASTFTGETQYF.

The V call is TRBV5-6, the J call TRBJ1-3; 8 nucleotides match TRBD1. This CDR3 region has 13 residues. Germline loops: CDR1 SGHDT, CDR2 YYEEEE. After removal of 7 bases from V and 8 bases from J, the junction contained 8 bases not matched to a gene. CDR3 DNA: TGTGCCAGCGAGGACAGGGCAGGCCACACCATATATTTT. Translating it yields CASEDRAGHTIYF.

This chain links TRBV19 with TRBJ2-1, with 8 positions matching TRBD1. The V segment lost 4 bases and the J segment 9 bases; nucleotides outside the gene matches: 8. The germline V gene has CDR1 LNHDA and CDR2 SQIVND (reference sequence). The CDR3 has 14 residues. CDR3 nucleotide sequence: TGTGCCAGTAGTACGACAGGGGCTGGGGGTGAGCAGTTCTTC. Translation: CASSTTGAGGEQFF.

The chain couples TRBV18 to TRBJ2-3; 14 positions match TRBD2. Germline lookup yields CDR1 KGHSH and CDR2 LQKENI. The CDR3 is made up of 20 amino acids. The ends lost 2 bases at V and 6 bases at J; junction bases unmatched: 16. This CDR3 reads CASSPTGTSGSIDKRDTQYF. Written as DNA, the CDR3 is TGTGCCAGCTCACCAACCGGGACTAGCGGGAGTATAGACAAGAGGGATACGCAGTATTTT.

This rearrangement joins TRBV7-2 to TRBJ2-5, with TRBD2 matching 9 bases. Germline values: CDR1 SGHTA, CDR2 FQGNSA. The trim removed 1 base at V and 5 bases at J, leaving 5 bases unmatched. This CDR3 comprises 15 residues. CDR3 sequence (DNA): TGTGCCAGCAGCTTAGGGCGGGGGGGCCTGGAGACCCAGTACTTC. Its protein product is CASSLGRGGLETQYF.

The chain carries TRBV29-1 and TRBJ2-1; TRBD2 matches at 15 bases. Trimming at V came to 3 bases and at J to 7 bases, leaving 4 bases not matched to a gene. CDR3 length: 15 residues. The germline V gene has CDR1 SQVTM and CDR2 ANQGSEA. The CDR3, as DNA: TGCAGCGTTGAGGGGACTAGCGGGAGGTGGAATGAGCAGTTCTTC. It translates to CSVEGTSGRWNEQFF.

The rearrangement links TRBV11-2 to TRBJ1-2; 7 bases line up with TRBD1. J was trimmed by 4 bases and V by 0 bases; bases with no gene match: 11. Per the germline V gene, CDR1 is SGHAT and CDR2 is FQNNGV. The CDR3 has 17 residues. CDR3 DNA sequence: TGTGCCAGCAGCTTAGAGGGGACAGAAGCAGGACTCTATGGCTACACCTTC. Protein product: CASSLEGTEAGLYGYTF.

CDR3 nucleotide sequence: TGTGCCAGCTACAGGAGCTCCTACAATGAGCAGTTCTTC. Translating gives CASYRSSYNEQFF. The genes are TRBV2 and TRBJ2-1; D is perhaps TRBD1 (5 bases). With 8 bases removed from V and 0 bases from J, the gap between germline ends came to 8 bases. The CDR3 totals 13 residues. CDR1 SNHLY and CDR2 FYNNEI come from the germline V gene.

This chain uses TRBV24-1 with TRBJ1-5; a possible D gene is TRBD1 (5 bases). CDR3 size: 19 residues. The ends were cut back, 5 bases at V and 1 base at J, with 23 bases in the middle. Looked up from germline, CDR1 is KGHDR and CDR2 is SFDVKD. CDR3 sequence (DNA): TGTGCCACCAGTGCCCCCCCGGAGGGCAGGGTATTCAGCAATCAGCCCCAGCATTTT. Its translation is CATSAPPEGRVFSNQPQHF.

This clone was detected only once. The CDR3 protein is CASSQDRQDRVVAGELFF. In nucleotides, the CDR3 is TGCGCCAGCAGCCAAGATCGTCAGGACAGGGTTGTCGCCGGGGAGCTGTTTTTT. The chain uses TRBV4-1 and TRBJ2-2, with 8 bases that match TRBD1. The length of the CDR3 is 18 residues. V lost 0 bases, J lost 6 bases, and 12 bases stayed unmatched. CDR1 MGHRA and CDR2 YSYEKL come from the germline V gene.

This rearrangement joins TRBV5-6 to TRBJ1-2, with D unresolved. The CDR3 totals 13 residues. Germline V gives CDR1 SGHDT, CDR2 YYEEEE. Trimming took 4 bases from V and 4 from J, leaving 11 bases between them. This chain's CDR3 is CASSNGRGYGYTF. In DNA form, the CDR3 reads TGTGCCAGCAGCAACGGGAGAGGCTATGGCTACACCTTC.

This clone was recorded once. The junction and the germline gene differ at one end; a read error may be behind it. This same CDR3 is encoded by further DNA sequences in the sample. The gene calls are TRBV5-1 and TRBJ1-1; 9 positions agree with TRBD1. Germline V gene sequence: CDR1 SGHRS, CDR2 YFSETQ. The CDR3 loop spans 14 amino acids. The DNA of the CDR3 is TGCGCCAGTAGCTGGGGACAGGGAAGGACTGAAGCTTTCTTT. Protein sequence: CASSWGQGRTEAFF.

This CDR3 reads CATKGQGNQPQHF. The CDR3 nucleotides are TGTGCCACCAAAGGACAGGGGAATCAGCCCCAGCATTTT. The V call is TRBV2, the J call TRBJ1-5; 9 bases align to TRBD1. The CDR3 extends over 13 amino acids. Per germline, CDR1 SNHLY and CDR2 FYNNEI. With 10 bases clipped from V and 4 bases from J, the junction kept 5 bases outside the gene matches.

J is TRBJ2-7 and V is TRBV28; 15 bases agree with TRBD2. The CDR3 is made up of 16 amino acids. Germline trimming cut 4 bases from V and 2 bases from J; bases unmatched to any gene: 3. Germline V gene data show CDR1 as MDHEN and CDR2 as SYDVKM. The CDR3 here is CASSSGTSGRTYEQYV. The CDR3 nucleotides are TGTGCCAGCAGTTCCGGGACTAGCGGGAGGACCTACGAGCAGTACGTC.

This clone was observed a few times. For the CDR3, the DNA is TGTGCCAGCAGCACCGGACTAGCGGGGGTGCTGGATGAGCAGTTCTTC. The encoded protein is CASSTGLAGVLDEQFF. V usage is TRBV7-3 and J usage is TRBJ2-1; TRBD2 agrees at 13 bases. Germline V CDR1 and CDR2: SGHTA, FQGTGA. V gave up 5 bases and J gave up 8 bases; unmatched junction bases: 9. There are 16 residues in the CDR3.

A single count supports this clone. The J gene is TRBJ2-3, the V gene TRBV6-5; 8 nucleotides line up with TRBD2. This CDR3 contains 15 residues. The ends lost 0 bases at V and 1 base at J; junction bases unmatched: 0. Germline-derived CDR1 and CDR2 are MNHEY and SVGAGI. The CDR3 is CASSYSSGGTDTQYF. CDR3 coding DNA: TGTGCCAGCAGTTACTCTAGCGGGGGCACAGATACGCAGTATTTT.

V and J are TRBV19 and TRBJ2-1; 10 nucleotides line up with TRBD2. The V gene end was trimmed by 5 bases and the J gene end by 5 bases; junction bases not matched to a gene: 6. The CDR3 has 15 amino acids. CDR1 and CDR2 (germline): LNHDA, SQIVND (reference sequence). CDR3 amino acids: CASSPSGRLDNEQFF. The DNA for the CDR3 is TGTGCCAGTAGTCCTAGCGGGAGACTCGACAATGAGCAGTTCTTC.